This passage covers 5 T cell receptor beta chains from one sample sequenced in a study of blood T cell repertoires in COVID-19. Sequencing was performed with immunoSEQ multiplex PCR; in TCRdb, only in-frame clones are kept and a portion is missing. The sample comprises about 260,000 clones, 83% of which are singletons, and over 9% rests with the top ten. Material for sequencing was peripheral blood. All receptors derive from a woman in her fifties or sixties who had recovered from COVID-19.

The CDR3 DNA reads TGTGCCAGCACGCAAACTAGGGTTTCAGATACGCAGTATTTT. Translated: CASTQTRVSDTQYF. The chain joins TRBV27 to TRBJ2-3; a possible D gene is TRBD2 (5 bases). The germline V and J ends were trimmed by 7 bases and 4 bases, with 15 bases remaining between them. CDR3 length equals 14 residues. CDR1 and CDR2 (germline): MNHEY, SMNVEV (reference sequence).

V gene TRBV28 combines with J gene TRBJ1-1; D gene ambiguous. There are 15 residues in the CDR3. CDR1 and CDR2 from the germline V gene are MDHEN and SYDVKM. V lost 5 bases, J lost 0 bases, and 13 bases lay in between. The CDR3 DNA sequence: TGTGCCAGCAGTCTTCCGGGAGCTTTGAACACTGAAGCTTTCTTT. Translation gives CASSLPGALNTEAFF.

The chain couples TRBV7-9 to TRBJ2-7, with D uncertain. CDR1 is SEHNR and CDR2 is FQNEAQ in the germline V gene (reference sequence). V was trimmed by 5 bases and J by 2 bases, leaving 13 bases between them. This CDR3 contains 14 residues. CDR3 in amino acids: CASSASAVPYEQYF. CDR3 in DNA: TGTGCCAGCAGCGCTTCGGCGGTACCCTACGAGCAGTACTTC.

The chain combines TRBV11-2 with TRBJ2-3; no clear D gene. The CDR3 is 13 residues long. Germline V gene data show CDR1 as SGHAT and CDR2 as FQNNGV. With 6 bases removed from V and 6 bases from J, the gap between germline ends came to 13 bases. The CDR3 reads CASSPPPMDTQYF. Here the CDR3 DNA reads TGTGCCAGCAGTCCCCCCCCTATGGATACGCAGTATTTT.

V is TRBV7-2 and J is TRBJ2-7; 10 positions match TRBD2. The CDR3 loop spans 16 amino acids. Losses at the gene ends were 4 bases for V and 3 bases for J; bases not matched to a gene: 9. The germline CDR1 and CDR2 sequences are SGHTA and FQGNSA. CDR3 bases: TGTGCCAGCAGCTCCACGACTAGCGGGTTCTACTACGAGCAGTACTTC. Translated, it gives CASSSTTSGFYYEQYF.